Listed below are T cell receptor beta chains from one sample, sequenced in a study of human T cells and chemical hapten exposure. TCRdb re-derived calls from the RACE reads in MiXCR, one entry per CDR3 protein. This repertoire shows approximately 350,000 distinct CDR3 sequences, 6% to 7% found once; its top ten account for around 6.1%. The input for sequencing was whole blood, taken in connection with sensitization to the hapten diphenylcyclopropenone (DPC). These receptors all come from a woman aged 18-35 years with alopecia areata. Some clones in this sample may be carry-over from other donors' samples. The CDR3 runs from the conserved cysteine through the conserved F or W. D genes are given only for firm matches. Clone size is not always given. Where it is, it says once, few, many or a class for expanded clones.

J: TRBJ2-3
size: few
D: NA
V: TRBV7-9
DNA: TGTGCCAGCAGCACTGGGTTTACGCAGTATTTT
CDR3: CASSTGFTQYF

J: TRBJ1-2
size: NA
D: TRBD1
V: TRBV7-6
DNA: TGTGCCAGCAGCTTAGAGACAGGGGGCTACTATGGCTACACCTTC
CDR3: CASSLETGGYYGYTF

J: TRBJ1-6
size: few
D: TRBD1
V: TRBV7-9
DNA: TGTGCCAGCGGGAAGGGGACAGACAATTCACCCCTCCACTTT
CDR3: CASGKGTDNSPLHF

J: TRBJ2-2
size: many
D: NA
V: TRBV9
DNA: TGTGCCAGCAGCGTAGGAGTTACGAACACCGGGGAGCTGTTTTTT
CDR3: CASSVGVTNTGELFF

J: TRBJ2-7
size: few
D: TRBD1
V: TRBV3-1
DNA: TGTGCCAGCAGCCGAGGACAGGGAACCTACGAGCAGTACTTC
CDR3: CASSRGQGTYEQYF

J: TRBJ2-7
size: many
D: NA
V: TRBV4-3
DNA: TGCGCCAGCAGCCAAGACGGGGGGCAAATGTATGAGCAGTACTTC
CDR3: CASSQDGGQMYEQYF

J: TRBJ1-2
size: many
D: NA
V: TRBV7-9
DNA: TGTGCCAGCAGCTTATTGGAGTCTTCTGGTCCTGGCTACACCTTC
CDR3: CASSLLESSGPGYTF

J: TRBJ1-6
size: many
D: NA
V: TRBV20-1
DNA: TGCAGTGCACCCCCGTCCAATTCACCCCTCCACTTT
CDR3: CSAPPSNSPLHF

J: TRBJ2-1
size: few
D: NA
V: TRBV12-3/TRBV12-4
DNA: TGTGCCAGCAGTTCAGGGGTCTCCTACAATGAGCAGTTCTTC
CDR3: CASSSGVSYNEQFF

J: TRBJ2-5
size: NA
D: NA
V: TRBV11-2
DNA: TGTGCCAGCAGGAACATCCGCGGGACCCGAGGGGACCAGTACTTC
CDR3: CASRNIRGTRGDQYF

J: TRBJ1-1
size: many
D: NA
V: TRBV9
DNA: TGTGCCAGCAGCGTATCCCCGAACACTGAAGCTTTCTTT
CDR3: CASSVSPNTEAFF

J: TRBJ1-5
size: many
D: NA
V: TRBV16
DNA: TGTGCCAGCAGCCGGGGGGGGCGCGGCAATCAGCCCCAGCATTTT
CDR3: CASSRGGRGNQPQHF

J: TRBJ2-3
size: few
D: NA
V: TRBV12-5
DNA: TGTGCTAGTGGTTTGCCCCAGGGGACTTGGGGCACAGATACGCAGTATTTT
CDR3: CASGLPQGTWGTDTQYF

J: TRBJ1-4
size: many
D: NA
V: TRBV12-3/TRBV12-4
DNA: TGTGCCAGTCGGACCGTGGGTGAAAAACTGTTTTTT
CDR3: CASRTVGEKLFF

J: TRBJ1-1
size: few
D: TRBD1
V: TRBV20-1
DNA: TGCAGTGCTCGAACAGGGGCGGGAGACACTGAAGCTTTCTTT
CDR3: CSARTGAGDTEAFF

J: TRBJ2-1
size: few
D: TRBD1
V: TRBV14
DNA: TGTGCCAGCAGCCCGACCAGGGACAGGGTCTACAATGAGCAGTTCTTC
CDR3: CASSPTRDRVYNEQFF

J: TRBJ1-3
size: few
D: NA
V: TRBV6-5
DNA: TGTGCCAGCAGTTACACGTTGACAGGAAACACCATATATTTT
CDR3: CASSYTLTGNTIYF

J: TRBJ2-7
size: few
D: TRBD2
V: TRBV7-6
DNA: TGTGCCAGCAGCTTAGTGAGGACTAGCGGGGTAATAGGCTCCTACGAGCAGTACTTC
CDR3: CASSLVRTSGVIGSYEQYF

J: TRBJ1-6
size: many
D: NA
V: TRBV7-2
DNA: TGTGCCAGCAGCTTATCCAGGGGAAACGCCTATAATTCACCCCTCCACTTT
CDR3: CASSLSRGNAYNSPLHF

J: TRBJ2-5
size: few
D: TRBD2
V: TRBV7-8
DNA: TGTGCCAGCAGCTTGGGACTAGCGGGGATGTACCAAGAGACCCAGTACTTC
CDR3: CASSLGLAGMYQETQYF

J: TRBJ1-2
size: many
D: TRBD1
V: TRBV4-3
DNA: TGCGCCAGCAGCCTTGGACAGGCGTTTGGTGGCTACACCTTC
CDR3: CASSLGQAFGGYTF

J: TRBJ1-4
size: many
D: NA
V: TRBV12-3/TRBV12-4
DNA: TGTGCCAGCAGTGCCCAGGGGACGGTTCTCGAAAAACTGTTTTTT
CDR3: CASSAQGTVLEKLFF

J: TRBJ1-5
size: many
D: TRBD1
V: TRBV2
DNA: TGTGCCAGCAGTGGGACAGGGGTCAATCAGCCCCAGCATTTT
CDR3: CASSGTGVNQPQHF

J: TRBJ1-2
size: few
D: NA
V: TRBV19
DNA: TGTGCCAGTAGACTCGTGGAGCCCTGGGGCGATGGCTACACCTTC
CDR3: CASRLVEPWGDGYTF

J: TRBJ2-5
size: few
D: NA
V: TRBV7-6
DNA: TGTGCCAGCAGCTTCGGACCAGCGGAGGCCCAGTACTTC
CDR3: CASSFGPAEAQYF

J: TRBJ2-7
size: NA
D: NA
V: TRBV19
DNA: TGTGCCAGTAGTATCTCAGTTCGGAGTGAGGAGCAGTACTTC
CDR3: CASSISVRSEEQYF

J: TRBJ1-1
size: many
D: NA
V: TRBV18
DNA: TGTGCCAGCTCATCCCTCGGGAAACCTCAAGAAGCTTTCTTT
CDR3: CASSSLGKPQEAFF

J: TRBJ2-3
size: few
D: NA
V: TRBV24-1
DNA: TGTGCCACCAGTGATTTCTCGCCCACAGATACGCAGTATTTT
CDR3: CATSDFSPTDTQYF

J: TRBJ1-1
size: many
D: NA
V: TRBV7-2
DNA: TGTGCCAGCAGACCCGGGCTCCAAGGGACTGAAGCCTTCTTT
CDR3: CASRPGLQGTEAFF

J: TRBJ1-5
size: many
D: NA
V: TRBV5-8
DNA: TGTGCCAGCGGGGGACGGCAAAATCAGCCCCAGCATTTT
CDR3: CASGGRQNQPQHF

J: TRBJ1-1
size: many
D: NA
V: TRBV28
DNA: TGTGCCAGCCAGGGGCCGACTGAAGCTTTCTTT
CDR3: CASQGPTEAFF

J: TRBJ1-1
size: NA
D: NA
V: TRBV19
DNA: TGTGCCAGTAGTATTTCGGGGGTCACTGAAGCTTTCTTT
CDR3: CASSISGVTEAFF

J: TRBJ1-5
size: few
D: NA
V: TRBV6-5
DNA: TGTGCCAGCAGTTACTCAGAAGGGACGGGTCAGCCCCAGCATTTT
CDR3: CASSYSEGTGQPQHF

J: TRBJ1-1
size: many
D: NA
V: TRBV11-1
DNA: TGTGCCAGCAGCCCAGGACGGGGCACTGAAGCTTTCTTT
CDR3: CASSPGRGTEAFF

J: TRBJ2-1
size: NA
D: NA
V: TRBV10-3
DNA: TGTGCCATCAGTGAGATACGCGATGAGCAGTTCTTC
CDR3: CAISEIRDEQFF

J: TRBJ2-1
size: NA
D: NA
V: TRBV2
DNA: TGTGCCAGCAGTGAGGAGCAGGGAGGCTTTGGTGAGCAGTTCTTC
CDR3: CASSEEQGGFGEQFF

J: TRBJ1-6
size: many
D: NA
V: TRBV6-4
DNA: TGTGCCAGCAGTGACTCATCAGGGGAAGGTTTCCCCGGTTCACCCCTCCACTTT
CDR3: CASSDSSGEGFPGSPLHF

J: TRBJ2-3
size: few
D: NA
V: TRBV12-3/TRBV12-4
DNA: TGTGCCAGCAGTCTACTTCGGAGGACAGATACGCAGTATTTT
CDR3: CASSLLRRTDTQYF

J: TRBJ2-1
size: NA
D: NA
V: TRBV12-3/TRBV12-4
DNA: TGTGCCAGCAGACTAGCTGTCAATGAGCAGTTCTTC
CDR3: CASRLAVNEQFF

J: TRBJ1-1
size: many
D: NA
V: TRBV4-2
DNA: TGTGCCAGCAGCCCCGGGGCCGAGAACACTGAAGCTTTCTTT
CDR3: CASSPGAENTEAFF

J: TRBJ1-6
size: few
D: TRBD1
V: TRBV7-9
DNA: TGTGCCAGCAGCTTAGCGGACAGGGAGTCTCCGAACCTCCACTTT
CDR3: CASSLADRESPNLHF

J: TRBJ2-7
size: many
D: NA
V: TRBV11-3
DNA: TGTGCCAGCAGCTTACGGGGAGGATACGAGCAGTACTTC
CDR3: CASSLRGGYEQYF

J: TRBJ2-2
size: NA
D: TRBD2
V: TRBV27
DNA: TGTGCCAGCAAAAAGGGACTAGCGGGGACCACCGGGGAGCTGTTTTTT
CDR3: CASKKGLAGTTGELFF

J: TRBJ2-7
size: NA
D: NA
V: TRBV4-3
DNA: TGCGCCAGCAGCCAAGATATCGGAGCTTCCTACGAGCAGTACTTC
CDR3: CASSQDIGASYEQYF

J: TRBJ2-4
size: NA
D: TRBD1
V: TRBV5-1
DNA: TGCGCCAGCAGCTTGGGACAGGGGGCGAGTGTCGCCAAAAACATTCAGTACTTC
CDR3: CASSLGQGASVAKNIQYF

J: TRBJ2-7
size: NA
D: NA
V: TRBV6-5
DNA: TGTGCCAGCAGTTACTCGGGGCTAGAAGGCGAGCAGTACTTC
CDR3: CASSYSGLEGEQYF

J: TRBJ2-7
size: few
D: NA
V: TRBV6-2/TRBV6-3
DNA: TGTGCCAGCGCTGGAGGACAGTCCCAGTACGAGCAGTACTTC
CDR3: CASAGGQSQYEQYF

J: TRBJ2-3
size: few
D: TRBD2
V: TRBV7-9
DNA: TGTGCCAGCAGCTCCCCTAGCCCCTTTAGCGGGCACACAGATACGCAGTATTTT
CDR3: CASSSPSPFSGHTDTQYF

J: TRBJ2-5
size: few
D: NA
V: TRBV2
DNA: TGTGCCAGCAGTCTAATTGGGACGACAGAGGAAGAGACCCAGTACTTC
CDR3: CASSLIGTTEEETQYF

J: TRBJ1-4
size: few
D: NA
V: TRBV12-3/TRBV12-4
DNA: TGTGCCAGCGGGACCCGACAGGTTTCACACTTGTTTGCAACTAATGAAAAACTGTTTTTT
CDR3: CASGTRQVSHLFATNEKLFF

J: TRBJ1-1
size: many
D: NA
V: TRBV28
DNA: TGTGCCAGCAGTCCGCCGGAGGGGGGGCCTGAAGCTTTCTTT
CDR3: CASSPPEGGPEAFF

J: TRBJ1-5
size: many
D: TRBD1
V: TRBV12-3/TRBV12-4
DNA: TGTGCCAGCAGCTCGACAGGGAGCAATCAGCCCCAGCATTTT
CDR3: CASSSTGSNQPQHF

J: TRBJ1-1
size: NA
D: NA
V: TRBV5-1
DNA: TGCGCCAGCAGCCTACGACAGGTGACTGAGGGCACTGAAGCTTTCTTT
CDR3: CASSLRQVTEGTEAFF

J: TRBJ1-2
size: many
D: NA
V: TRBV7-9
DNA: TGTGCCAGCAGCTTAGGGGTCGCAGGGGTGTATGGCTACACCTTC
CDR3: CASSLGVAGVYGYTF

J: TRBJ1-1
size: many
D: NA
V: TRBV5-4
DNA: TGTGCCAGCAGCCCGGACCCACAGCCGAACACTGAAGCTTTCTTT
CDR3: CASSPDPQPNTEAFF

J: TRBJ1-2
size: NA
D: TRBD1
V: TRBV6-5
DNA: TGTGCCAGCAGTTACGGACAGGGAGGCGACTATGGCTACACCTTC
CDR3: CASSYGQGGDYGYTF

J: TRBJ2-3
size: few
D: NA
V: TRBV14
DNA: TGTGCCAGCAGCCAAGTAGGGTCAGATACGCAGTATTTT
CDR3: CASSQVGSDTQYF

J: TRBJ1-1
size: few
D: NA
V: TRBV2
DNA: TGTGCCAGCAGCGGACACGTGGGTAGTGAAGCTTTCTTT
CDR3: CASSGHVGSEAFF

J: TRBJ2-2
size: few
D: NA
V: TRBV6-2/TRBV6-3
DNA: TGTGCCAGCAGTTACGACCGCAAAAACACCGGGGAGCTGTTTTTT
CDR3: CASSYDRKNTGELFF

J: TRBJ1-1
size: many
D: NA
V: TRBV7-9
DNA: TGTGCCAGCAGCTTAGCGCCGGGCCCGGCGACTGAAGCTTTCTTT
CDR3: CASSLAPGPATEAFF